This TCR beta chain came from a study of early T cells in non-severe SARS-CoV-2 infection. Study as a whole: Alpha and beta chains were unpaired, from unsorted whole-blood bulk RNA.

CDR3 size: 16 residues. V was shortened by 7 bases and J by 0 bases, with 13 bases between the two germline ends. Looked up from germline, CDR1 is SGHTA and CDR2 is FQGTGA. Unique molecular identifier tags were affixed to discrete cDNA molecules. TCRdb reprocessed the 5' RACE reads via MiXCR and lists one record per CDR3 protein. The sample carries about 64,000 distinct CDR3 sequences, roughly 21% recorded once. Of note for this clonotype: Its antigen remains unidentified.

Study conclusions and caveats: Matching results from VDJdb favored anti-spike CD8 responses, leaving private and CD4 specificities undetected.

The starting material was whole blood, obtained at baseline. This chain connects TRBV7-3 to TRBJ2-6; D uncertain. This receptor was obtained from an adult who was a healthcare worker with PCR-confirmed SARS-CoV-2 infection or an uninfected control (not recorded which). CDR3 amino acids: CASTPTSDSGANVLTF. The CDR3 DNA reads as TGTGCCAGCACCCCGACGTCAGACTCTGGGGCCAACGTCCTGACTTTC.